A selection of T cell receptor beta chains follows, all from one sample in a study of blood T cells in healthy people across ages. TCRdb re-called the 5' RACE reads through MiXCR, storing one row per CDR3 protein. Of around 1,600,000 distinct CDR3 sequences listed, approximately 42% are singletons. What was sequenced was blood. All receptors come from a young woman in good health. Both conserved end residues are part of each CDR3. D genes are given only for firm matches. Size values are once, few and many counts, or a class for expanded clones, and some rows have none.

clone_size	v_call	cdr3_length	j_call	d_call	cdr3_nt	cdr3_aa
-	TRBV4-3	16	TRBJ1-2	-	TGCGCCAGCAGTGGAATAAGTGGCCCTTTTAACTATGGCTACACCTTC	CASSGISGPFNYGYTF
-	TRBV4-3	17	TRBJ2-1	-	TGCGCCAGCAGCCAAGATCGAACAGGATTTAGGGTAAATGAGCAGTTCTTC	CASSQDRTGFRVNEQFF
-	TRBV29-1	14	TRBJ2-7	-	TGCAGCGTTGAGAGGGAGGGGGGAAACAATGAGCAGTACTTC	CSVEREGGNNEQYF
-	TRBV15	17	TRBJ1-1	-	TGTGCCACCAGCAGTCGATTCTCCGCCCGGTTCCCCGCTGAAGCTTTCTTT	CATSSRFSARFPAEAFF
-	TRBV6-2/TRBV6-3	16	TRBJ2-2	TRBD1	TGTGCCAGCAGTCCCTTCGGGGACAGACACACCGGGGAGCTGTTTTTT	CASSPFGDRHTGELFF
-	TRBV29-1	11	TRBJ2-5	TRBD1	TGCAGCGAACAGACAGGGCAGACCCAGTACTTC	CSEQTGQTQYF
few	TRBV2	17	TRBJ2-5	-	TGTGCCAGCAGTGACAGGAGGAAAGCGCTGTACCAAGAGACCCAGTACTTC	CASSDRRKALYQETQYF
few	TRBV5-5	14	TRBJ2-7	-	TGTGCCAGCAGCTTGGAATGGCAGGGCTACGAGCAGTACTTC	CASSLEWQGYEQYF
few	TRBV20-1	14	TRBJ1-6	-	TGCAGTGCTAGAGGTCCGGACCATAATTCACCCCTCCACTTT	CSARGPDHNSPLHF
-	TRBV6-1	17	TRBJ2-5	TRBD2	TGTGCCAGCAGTGAAACGAGACTAGCGGGAGTTGTGGAGACCCAGTACTTC	CASSETRLAGVVETQYF
-	TRBV30	12	TRBJ1-2	-	TGTGCCTGGATACGTCCTAACTATGGCTACACCTTC	CAWIRPNYGYTF